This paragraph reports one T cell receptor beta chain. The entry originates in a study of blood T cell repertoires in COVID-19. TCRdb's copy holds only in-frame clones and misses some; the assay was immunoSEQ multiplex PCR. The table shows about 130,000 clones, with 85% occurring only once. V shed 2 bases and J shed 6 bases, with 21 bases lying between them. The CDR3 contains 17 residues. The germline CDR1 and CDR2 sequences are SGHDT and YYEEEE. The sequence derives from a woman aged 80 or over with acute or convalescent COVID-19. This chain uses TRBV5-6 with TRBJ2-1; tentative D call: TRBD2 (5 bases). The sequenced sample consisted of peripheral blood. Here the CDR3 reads CASSFLSRASAPNEQFF. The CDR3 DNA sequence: TGTGCCAGCAGCTTTTTGTCGAGGGCCTCTGCCCCCAATGAGCAGTTCTTC.